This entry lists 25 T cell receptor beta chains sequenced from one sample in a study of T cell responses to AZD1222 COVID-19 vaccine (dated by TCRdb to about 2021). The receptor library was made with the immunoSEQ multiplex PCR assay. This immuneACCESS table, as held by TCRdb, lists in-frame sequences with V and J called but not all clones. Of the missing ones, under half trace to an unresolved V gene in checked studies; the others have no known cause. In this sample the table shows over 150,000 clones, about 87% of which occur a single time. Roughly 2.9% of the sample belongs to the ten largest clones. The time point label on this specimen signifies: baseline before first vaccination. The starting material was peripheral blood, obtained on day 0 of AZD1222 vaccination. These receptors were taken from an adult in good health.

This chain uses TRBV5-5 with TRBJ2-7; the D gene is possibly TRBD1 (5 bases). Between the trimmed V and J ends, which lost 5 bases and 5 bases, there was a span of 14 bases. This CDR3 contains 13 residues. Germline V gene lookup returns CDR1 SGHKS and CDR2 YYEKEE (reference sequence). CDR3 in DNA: TGTGCCAGCAGTATGACAGTGGCGCACGAGCAGTACTTC. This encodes CASSMTVAHEQYF.

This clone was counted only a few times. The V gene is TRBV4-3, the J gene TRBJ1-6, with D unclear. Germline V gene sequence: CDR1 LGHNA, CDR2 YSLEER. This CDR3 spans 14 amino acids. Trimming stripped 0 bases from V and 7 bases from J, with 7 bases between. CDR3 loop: CASSQEGWNSPLHF. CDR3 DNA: TGCGCCAGCAGCCAAGAGGGGTGGAATTCACCCCTCCACTTT.

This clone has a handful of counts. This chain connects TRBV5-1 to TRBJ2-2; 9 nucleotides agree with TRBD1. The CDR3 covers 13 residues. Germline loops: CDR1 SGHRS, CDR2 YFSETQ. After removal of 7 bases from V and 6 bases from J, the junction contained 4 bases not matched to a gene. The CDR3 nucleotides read TGCGCCAGCTACAGGACAGGGGCCGGGGAGCTGTTTTTT. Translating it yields CASYRTGAGELFF.

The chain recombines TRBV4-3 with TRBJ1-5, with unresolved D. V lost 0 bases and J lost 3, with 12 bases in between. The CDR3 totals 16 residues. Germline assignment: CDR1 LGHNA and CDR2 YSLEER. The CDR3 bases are TGCGCCAGCAGCCAAGATAGAAGGGCCTACAATCAGCCCCAGCATTTT. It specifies CASSQDRRAYNQPQHF.

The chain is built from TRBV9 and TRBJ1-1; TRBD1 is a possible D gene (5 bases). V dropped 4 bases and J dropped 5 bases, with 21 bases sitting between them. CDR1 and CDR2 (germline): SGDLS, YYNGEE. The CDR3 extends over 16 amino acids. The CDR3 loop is CASSPGGDAGRTEAFF. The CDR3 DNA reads TGTGCCAGCAGCCCCGGGGGGGACGCCGGGAGGACTGAAGCTTTCTTT.

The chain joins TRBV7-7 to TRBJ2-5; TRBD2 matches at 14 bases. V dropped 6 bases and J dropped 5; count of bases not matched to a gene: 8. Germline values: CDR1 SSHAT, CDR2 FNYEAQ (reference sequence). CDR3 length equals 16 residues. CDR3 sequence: CASSPGLAGGSETQYF. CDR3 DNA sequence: TGTGCCAGCAGTCCTGGACTAGCGGGGGGCTCGGAGACCCAGTACTTC.

The DNA of the CDR3 is TGTGCCAGCAGCCGAGGGGCAGAGGCTGGAAACACCATATATTTT. Translating it yields CASSRGAEAGNTIYF. V usage is TRBV7-8 and J usage is TRBJ1-3, with D possibly being TRBD1 (5 bases). The CDR3 covers 15 residues. The ends were cut back, 5 bases at V and 2 bases at J, with 13 bases in the middle. CDR1 SGHVS and CDR2 FQNEAQ come from the germline V gene.

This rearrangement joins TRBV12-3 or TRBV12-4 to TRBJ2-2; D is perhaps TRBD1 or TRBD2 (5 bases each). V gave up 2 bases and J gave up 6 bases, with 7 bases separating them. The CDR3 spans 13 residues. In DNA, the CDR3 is TGTGCCAGCAGTTTATCGGGGCCCGGGGAGCTGTTTTTT. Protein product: CASSLSGPGELFF.

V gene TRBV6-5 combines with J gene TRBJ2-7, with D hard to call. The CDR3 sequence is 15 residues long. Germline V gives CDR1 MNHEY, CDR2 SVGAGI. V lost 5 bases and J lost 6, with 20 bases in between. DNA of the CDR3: TGTGCCAGCAGTATTGGACGGTGGAGCGCGAGCGAGCAGTACTTC. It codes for CASSIGRWSASEQYF.

As DNA, the CDR3 is TGCGCCAGCAGTTCGGACAGGGTTATCGGGGAGACCCAGTACTTC. This gives the protein CASSSDRVIGETQYF. The chain is built from TRBV10-2 and TRBJ2-5, with 8 bases lining up with TRBD1. The CDR3 loop spans 15 amino acids. Losses at the gene ends were 5 bases for V and 5 bases for J; bases not matched to a gene: 10. Per germline, CDR1 WSHSY and CDR2 SAAADI.

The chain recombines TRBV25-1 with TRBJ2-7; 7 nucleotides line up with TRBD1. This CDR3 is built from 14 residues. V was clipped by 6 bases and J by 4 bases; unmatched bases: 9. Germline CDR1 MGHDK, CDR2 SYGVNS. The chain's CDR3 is CASRSTGRFYEQYF. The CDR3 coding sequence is TGTGCCAGCAGATCGACAGGGCGCTTTTACGAGCAGTACTTC.

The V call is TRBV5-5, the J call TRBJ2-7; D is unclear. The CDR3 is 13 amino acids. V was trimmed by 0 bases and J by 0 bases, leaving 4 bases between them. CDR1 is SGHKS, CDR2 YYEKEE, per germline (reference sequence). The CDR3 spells CASSLVHSYEQYF. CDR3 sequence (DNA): TGTGCCAGCAGCTTGGTGCACTCCTACGAGCAGTACTTC. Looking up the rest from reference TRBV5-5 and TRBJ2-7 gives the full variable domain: DAGVTQSPTHLIKTRGQQVTLRCSPISGHKSVSWYQQVLGQGPQFIFQYYEKEERGRGNFPDRFSARQFPNYSSELNVNALLLGDSALYLCASSLVHSYEQYFGPGTRLTVT.

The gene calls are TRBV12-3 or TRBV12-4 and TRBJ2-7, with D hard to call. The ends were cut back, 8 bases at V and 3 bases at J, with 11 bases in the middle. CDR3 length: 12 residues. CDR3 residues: CASSYGVYEQYF. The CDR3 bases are TGTGCCAGCTCCTATGGGGTCTACGAGCAGTACTTC.

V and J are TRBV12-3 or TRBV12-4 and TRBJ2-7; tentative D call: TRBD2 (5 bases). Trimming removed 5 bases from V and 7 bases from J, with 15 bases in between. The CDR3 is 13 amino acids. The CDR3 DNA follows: TGTGCCAGCAGTCCGGACCCCCGGGGAGAGCAGTACTTC. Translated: CASSPDPRGEQYF.

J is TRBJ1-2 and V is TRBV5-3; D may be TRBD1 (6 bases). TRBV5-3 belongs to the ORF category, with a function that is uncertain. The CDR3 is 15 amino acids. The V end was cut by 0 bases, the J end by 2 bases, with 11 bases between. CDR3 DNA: TGTGCCAGAAGCTTGGACGCAGGGGCCAACTATGGCTACACCTTC. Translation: CARSLDAGANYGYTF.

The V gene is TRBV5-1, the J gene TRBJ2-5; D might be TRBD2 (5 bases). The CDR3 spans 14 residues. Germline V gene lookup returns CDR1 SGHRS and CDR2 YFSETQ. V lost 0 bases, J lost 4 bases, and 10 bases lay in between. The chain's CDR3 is CASSLVRGRETQYF. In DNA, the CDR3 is TGCGCCAGCAGCTTGGTACGGGGTCGAGAGACCCAGTACTTC.

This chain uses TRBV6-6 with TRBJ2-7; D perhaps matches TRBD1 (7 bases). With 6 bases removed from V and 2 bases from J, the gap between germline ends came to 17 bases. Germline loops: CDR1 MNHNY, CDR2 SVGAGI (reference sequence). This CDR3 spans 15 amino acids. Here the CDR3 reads CASRVGGGETYEQYF. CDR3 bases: TGTGCCAGCAGGGTCGGAGGGGGCGAAACCTACGAGCAGTACTTC.

The CDR3 DNA sequence: TGTGCCAGCAGCCAAGCAGGGGGCGGACAGCCCCAGCATTTT. Translated: CASSQAGGGQPQHF. The chain has TRBV7-2 and TRBJ1-5; 8 bases map to TRBD1. CDR3 length equals 14 residues. V shed 5 bases, J shed 7 bases, and the junction held 7 bases outside the gene matches. Germline loops: CDR1 SGHTA, CDR2 FQGNSA.

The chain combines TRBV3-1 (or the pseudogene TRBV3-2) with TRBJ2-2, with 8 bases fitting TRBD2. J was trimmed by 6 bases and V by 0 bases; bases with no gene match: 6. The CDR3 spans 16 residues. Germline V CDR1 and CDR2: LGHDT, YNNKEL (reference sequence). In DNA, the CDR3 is TGTGCCAGCAGCCAAGAGTCCGGGGGGGTGGCCGGGGAGCTGTTTTTT. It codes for CASSQESGGVAGELFF.

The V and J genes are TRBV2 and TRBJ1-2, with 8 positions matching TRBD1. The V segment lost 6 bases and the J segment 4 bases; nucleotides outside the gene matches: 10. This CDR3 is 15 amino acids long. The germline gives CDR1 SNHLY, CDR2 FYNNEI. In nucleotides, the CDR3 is TGTGCCAGCAGCGAGGAAGGACAGGGAAGCTATGGCTACACCTTC. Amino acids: CASSEEGQGSYGYTF.

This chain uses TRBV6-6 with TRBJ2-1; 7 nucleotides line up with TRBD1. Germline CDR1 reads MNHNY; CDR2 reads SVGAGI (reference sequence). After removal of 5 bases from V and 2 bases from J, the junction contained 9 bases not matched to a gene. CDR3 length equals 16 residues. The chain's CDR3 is CASSDYRQGPYNEQFF. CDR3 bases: TGTGCCAGCAGTGACTATAGACAGGGTCCCTACAATGAGCAGTTCTTC.

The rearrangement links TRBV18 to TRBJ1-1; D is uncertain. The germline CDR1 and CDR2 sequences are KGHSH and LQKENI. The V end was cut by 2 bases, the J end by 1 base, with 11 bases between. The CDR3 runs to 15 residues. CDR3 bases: TGTGCCAGCTCACCATCCAATCTTGAGAACACTGAAGCTTTCTTT. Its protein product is CASSPSNLENTEAFF. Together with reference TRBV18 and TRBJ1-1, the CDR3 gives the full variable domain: NAGVMQNPRHLVRRRGQEARLRCSPMKGHSHVYWYRQLPEEGLKFMVYLQKENIIDESGMPKERFSAEFPKEGPSILRIQQVVRGDSAAYFCASSPSNLENTEAFFGQGTRLTVV.

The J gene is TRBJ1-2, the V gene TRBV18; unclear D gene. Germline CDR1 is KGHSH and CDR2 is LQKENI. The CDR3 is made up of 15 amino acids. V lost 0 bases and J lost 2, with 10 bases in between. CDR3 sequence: CASSPPSYENYGYTF. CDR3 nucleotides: TGTGCCAGCTCACCACCGTCATACGAAAACTATGGCTACACCTTC.

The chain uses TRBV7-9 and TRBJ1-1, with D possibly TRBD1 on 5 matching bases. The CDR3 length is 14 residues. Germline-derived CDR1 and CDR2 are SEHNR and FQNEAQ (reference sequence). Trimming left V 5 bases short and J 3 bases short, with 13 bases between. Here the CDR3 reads CASSPPSGDTEAFF. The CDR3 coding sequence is TGTGCCAGCAGCCCGCCGTCGGGGGACACTGAAGCTTTCTTT.

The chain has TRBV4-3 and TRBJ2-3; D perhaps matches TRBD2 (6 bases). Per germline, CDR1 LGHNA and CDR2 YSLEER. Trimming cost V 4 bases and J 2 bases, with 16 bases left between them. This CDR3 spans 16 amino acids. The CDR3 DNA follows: TGCGCCAGCAGCCCTCGGTGGGGGGAAGTCACAGATACGCAGTATTTT. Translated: CASSPRWGEVTDTQYF.